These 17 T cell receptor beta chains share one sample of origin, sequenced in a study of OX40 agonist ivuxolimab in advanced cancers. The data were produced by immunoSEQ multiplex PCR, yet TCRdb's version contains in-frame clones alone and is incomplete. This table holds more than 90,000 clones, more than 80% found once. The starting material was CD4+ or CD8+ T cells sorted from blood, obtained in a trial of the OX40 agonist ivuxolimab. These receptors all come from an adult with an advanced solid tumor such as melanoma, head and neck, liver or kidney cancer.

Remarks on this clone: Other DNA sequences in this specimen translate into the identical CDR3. The CDR3 is CAWGNTEAFF. The CDR3 nucleotides read TGTGCCTGGGGGAACACTGAAGCTTTCTTT. The chain recombines TRBV30 with TRBJ1-1; D call uncertain. Deletions cut 5 bases from V and 1 base from J, with 2 bases between. The CDR3 is 10 residues long. Germline-derived CDR1 and CDR2 are GTSNPN and SVGIG (reference sequence). The variable domain in full, completed from reference TRBV30 and TRBJ1-1, reads SQTIHQWPATLVQPVGSPLSLECTVEGTSNPNLYWYRQAAGRGLQLLFYSVGIGQISSEVPQNLSASRPQDRQFILSSKKLLLSDSGFYLCAWGNTEAFFGQGTRLTVV.

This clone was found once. The CDR3: CASSEDRGYSSYEQYF. The CDR3 DNA follows: TGTGCCAGCAGCGAGGACAGGGGCTATAGCTCCTACGAGCAGTACTTC. This sequence joins TRBV7-9 and TRBJ2-7; 9 nucleotides line up with TRBD1. Germline CDR1 reads SEHNR; CDR2 reads FQNEAQ (reference sequence). The CDR3 loop spans 16 amino acids. V lost 5 bases and J lost 0; bases outside the gene matches: 8.

The CDR3 region is CASSLVGVSTYEQYF. CDR3 sequence (DNA): TGTGCCAGCAGCTTAGTAGGGGTCTCTACCTACGAGCAGTACTTC. The chain is built from TRBV7-9 and TRBJ2-7; D perhaps matches TRBD1 (5 bases). V was shortened by 1 base and J by 2 bases, with 12 bases between the two germline ends. The CDR3 covers 15 residues. In germline, CDR1 is SEHNR, CDR2 FQNEAQ (reference sequence).

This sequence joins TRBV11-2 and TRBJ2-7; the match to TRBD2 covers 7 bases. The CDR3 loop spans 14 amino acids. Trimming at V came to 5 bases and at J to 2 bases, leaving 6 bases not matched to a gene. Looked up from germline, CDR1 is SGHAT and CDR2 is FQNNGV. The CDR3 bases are TGTGCCAGCAGCGCTACTAGCGCAGCCTACGAGCAGTACTTC. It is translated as CASSATSAAYEQYF.

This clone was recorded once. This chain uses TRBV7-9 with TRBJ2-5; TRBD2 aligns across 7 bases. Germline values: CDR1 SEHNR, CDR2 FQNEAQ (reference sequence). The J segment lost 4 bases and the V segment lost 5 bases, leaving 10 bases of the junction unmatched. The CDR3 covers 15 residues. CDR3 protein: CASSPRGESGETQYF. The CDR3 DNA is TGTGCCAGCAGCCCCCGGGGGGAGTCCGGAGAGACCCAGTACTTC.

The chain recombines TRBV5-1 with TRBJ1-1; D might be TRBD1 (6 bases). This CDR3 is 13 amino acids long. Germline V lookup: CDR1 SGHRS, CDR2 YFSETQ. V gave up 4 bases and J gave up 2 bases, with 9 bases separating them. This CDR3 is CASSADSNTEAFF. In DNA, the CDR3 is TGCGCCAGCAGCGCGGACAGTAACACTGAAGCTTTCTTT. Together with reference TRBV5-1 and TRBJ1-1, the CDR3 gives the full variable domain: KAGVTQTPRYLIKTRGQQVTLSCSPISGHRSVSWYQQTPGQGLQFLFEYFSETQRNKGNFPGRFSGRQFSNSRSEMNVSTLELGDSALYLCASSADSNTEAFFGQGTRLTVV.

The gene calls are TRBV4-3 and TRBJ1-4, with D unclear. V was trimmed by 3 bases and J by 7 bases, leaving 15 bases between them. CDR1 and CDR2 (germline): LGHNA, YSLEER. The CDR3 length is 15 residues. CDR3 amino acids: CASSQEEGNSEKLFF. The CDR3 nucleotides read TGCGCCAGCAGCCAGGAAGAGGGTAATAGTGAAAAACTGTTTTTT.

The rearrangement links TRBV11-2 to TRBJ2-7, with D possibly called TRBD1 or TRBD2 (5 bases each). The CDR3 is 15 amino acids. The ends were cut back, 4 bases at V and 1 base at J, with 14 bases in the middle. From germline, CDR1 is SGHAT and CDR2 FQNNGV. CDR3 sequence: CASSSVDGGSYEQYF. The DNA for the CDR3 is TGTGCCAGCAGCTCCGTCGATGGGGGTTCCTACGAGCAGTACTTC.

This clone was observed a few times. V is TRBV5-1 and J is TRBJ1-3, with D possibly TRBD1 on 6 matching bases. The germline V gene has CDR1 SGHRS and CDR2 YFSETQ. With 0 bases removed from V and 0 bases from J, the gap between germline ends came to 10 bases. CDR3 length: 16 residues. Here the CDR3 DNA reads TGCGCCAGCAGCTTGGAAGGAGGGGGCTCTGGAAACACCATATATTTT. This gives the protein CASSLEGGGSGNTIYF.

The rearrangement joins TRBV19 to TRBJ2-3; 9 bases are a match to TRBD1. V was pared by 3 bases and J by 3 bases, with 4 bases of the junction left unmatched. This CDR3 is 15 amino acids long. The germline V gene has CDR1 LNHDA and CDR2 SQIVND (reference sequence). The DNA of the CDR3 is TGTGCCAGTAGTATCGGGACAGGGCAGACAGATACGCAGTATTTT. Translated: CASSIGTGQTDTQYF. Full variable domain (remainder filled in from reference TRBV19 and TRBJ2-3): DGGITQSPKYLFRKEGQNVTLSCEQNLNHDAMYWYRQDPGQGLRLIYYSQIVNDFQKGDIAEGYSVSREKKESFPLTVTSAQKNPTAFYLCASSIGTGQTDTQYFGPGTRLTVL.

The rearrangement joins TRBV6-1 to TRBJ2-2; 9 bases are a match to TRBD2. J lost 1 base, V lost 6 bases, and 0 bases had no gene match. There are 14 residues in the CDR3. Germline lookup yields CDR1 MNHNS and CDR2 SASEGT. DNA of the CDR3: TGTGCCAGCAGGACTAGCGGGAACACCGGGGAGCTGTTTTTT. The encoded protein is CASRTSGNTGELFF.

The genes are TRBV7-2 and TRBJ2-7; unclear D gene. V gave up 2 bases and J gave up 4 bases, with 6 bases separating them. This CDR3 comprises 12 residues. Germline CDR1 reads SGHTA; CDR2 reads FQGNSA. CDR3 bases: TGTGCCAGCAGCTTAACCCAGTACGAGCAGTACTTC. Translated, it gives CASSLTQYEQYF.

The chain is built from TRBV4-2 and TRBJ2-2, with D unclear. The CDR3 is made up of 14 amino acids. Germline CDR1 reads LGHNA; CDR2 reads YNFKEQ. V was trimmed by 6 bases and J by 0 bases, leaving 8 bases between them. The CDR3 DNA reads TGTGCCAGCAGAAGGGTAACGAACACCGGGGAGCTGTTTTTT. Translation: CASRRVTNTGELFF.

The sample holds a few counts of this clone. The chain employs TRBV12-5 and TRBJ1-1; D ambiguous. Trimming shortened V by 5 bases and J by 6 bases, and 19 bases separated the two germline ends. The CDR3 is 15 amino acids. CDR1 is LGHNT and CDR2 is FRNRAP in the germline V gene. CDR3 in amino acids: CASGDKGRLTAEAFF. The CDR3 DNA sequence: TGTGCTAGTGGTGACAAGGGCCGACTGACCGCTGAAGCTTTCTTT.

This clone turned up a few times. CDR3 DNA: TGTGCCAGCTCACCAAAGGGGGGCTCCTACGAGCAGTACTTC. Its translation is CASSPKGGSYEQYF. This chain joins TRBV18 and TRBJ2-7, with D perhaps being TRBD1 or TRBD2 (6 bases each). Germline-derived CDR1 and CDR2 are KGHSH and LQKENI. Between the trimmed V and J ends, which lost 2 bases and 0 bases, there was a span of 8 bases. The CDR3 consists of 14 residues. The full variable domain, with the rest looked up from reference TRBV18 and TRBJ2-7, is NAGVMQNPRHLVRRRGQEARLRCSPMKGHSHVYWYRQLPEEGLKFMVYLQKENIIDESGMPKERFSAEFPKEGPSILRIQQVVRGDSAAYFCASSPKGGSYEQYFGPGTRLTVT.

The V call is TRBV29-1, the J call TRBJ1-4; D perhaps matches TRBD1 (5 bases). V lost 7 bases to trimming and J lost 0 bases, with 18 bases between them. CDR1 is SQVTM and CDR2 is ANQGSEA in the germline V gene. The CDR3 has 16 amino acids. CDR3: CSAGGDLYATNEKLFF. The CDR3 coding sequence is TGCAGCGCCGGAGGGGACCTATATGCAACTAATGAAAAACTGTTTTTT.

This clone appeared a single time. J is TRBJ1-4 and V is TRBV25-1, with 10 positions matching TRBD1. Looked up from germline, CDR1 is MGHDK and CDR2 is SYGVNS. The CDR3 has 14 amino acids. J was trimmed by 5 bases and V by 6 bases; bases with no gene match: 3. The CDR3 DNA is TGTGCCAGCAGGGGACAGGGGAGCAATGAAAAACTGTTTTTT. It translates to CASRGQGSNEKLFF.